The present T cell receptor beta chain was sequenced within a study of blood T cell repertoires in COVID-19. Overall study context: Sources were T cells, B-cell-depleted T cells, or PBMCs; the material itself was cDNA or gDNA.

The CDR3 length is 16 residues. From germline, CDR1 is SGHRS and CDR2 YFSETQ. Trimming stripped 1 base from V and 0 bases from J, with 12 bases between. Some clones are missing from TCRdb's copy, which holds only in-frame ones; the method was immunoSEQ multiplex PCR. Of some 80,000 clones in the sample, around 83% were seen once. Sequencing was carried out using peripheral blood. The J gene is TRBJ2-3, the V gene TRBV5-1; D not certain. The clonotype originates from a man aged 60 to 75 with COVID-19, enrolled during active disease. In nucleotides, the CDR3 is TGCGCCAGCAGCTTGTTCGACTCGGAAAGCACAGATACGCAGTATTTT. This encodes CASSLFDSESTDTQYF.